This T cell receptor beta chain is from a study of Ad26.COV2.S vaccination and SARS-CoV-2 variants. At the level of the study: Intramuscularly, Ad26.COV2.S was given either once or twice, 56 days apart. Broader study findings: Comparable non-spike TCR breadth was observed in vaccine and placebo recipients. Using TCR breadth and depth analyses may have led to underestimated total T cell responses. Reported post-vaccination CD8+ and CD4+ T cell responses to spike showed substantial breadth.

This CDR3 comprises 13 residues. Per the germline V gene, CDR1 is SGHAT and CDR2 is FQNNGV. Trimming stripped 1 base from V and 7 bases from J, with 10 bases between. Treatment defined: 15 to 20 received Ad26.COV2.S at low or high dose, single or two shots; 5 received placebo; per-sample allocation not given. At day 63 after the first vaccine or placebo injection, samples were drawn. This clone was observed a handful of times. The antigen remains undetermined. Profiling relied on immunoSEQ multiplex PCR, and the TCRdb table lists in-frame clones only, not all of them. The table has some 330,000 clones, under 90% seen once.

The chain employs TRBV11-2 and TRBJ1-1, with D hard to call. Material: peripheral blood, obtained in a trial of Ad26.COV2.S vaccine versus placebo. This receptor was identified in a person aged 18 to 65 who received the Ad26.COV2.S COVID-19 vaccine or a placebo. In DNA, the CDR3 is TGTGCCAGCAGCTTAGGACCTCCAAGTGAAGCTTTCTTT. Translation gives CASSLGPPSEAFF. Full variable domain (remainder filled in from reference TRBV11-2 and TRBJ1-1): EAGVAQSPRYKIIEKRQSVAFWCNPISGHATLYWYQQILGQGPKLLIQFQNNGVVDDSQLPKDRFSAERLKGVDSTLKIQPAKLEDSAVYLCASSLGPPSEAFFGQGTRLTVV.